The present T cell receptor (beta chain) was sequenced within a study of radiotherapy plus CTLA-4 blockade in lung cancer. Study information: Patients showed objective responses in 18% of cases, and disease control was achieved by around 30%.

V was pared by 2 bases and J by 5 bases, with 14 bases between. CDR1 is LGHNA and CDR2 is YNFKEQ in the germline V gene. The CDR3 is 15 amino acids. On this clone itself: Its antigen is unidentified.

Study conclusions and caveats: In blood, tumor-derived TCR clones expanded after radiotherapy plus ipilimumab. Early blood T cell clone changes and increased post-radiation serum interferon-beta were reportedly the strongest response predictors.

Each patient with chemo-refractory metastatic non-small-cell lung cancer was treated with focal radiation plus CTLA-4 blockade using ipilimumab. The assay was immunoSEQ multiplex PCR, and TCRdb's table has in-frame clones only and misses some. Among about 51,000 clones listed, 60% to 80% were seen once. This receptor was obtained from a human donor with non-small cell lung cancer whose response to radiotherapy plus ipilimumab could not be evaluated. The sample here was peripheral blood, taken from a patient treated with radiotherapy plus ipilimumab. The chain has TRBV4-2 and TRBJ2-3; a weak D match, TRBD2 (5 bases). Here the CDR3 reads CASSQRAGQEDTQYF. The CDR3 DNA follows: TGTGCCAGCAGCCAACGGGCGGGCCAGGAAGATACGCAGTATTTT.